What follows describes a single TCR beta chain. These data are taken from a study of blood T cell repertoires in COVID-19. Authors' analysis steps: Reference gene primers were amplified, and this amplification served to estimate nucleated cell counts. Produced via immunoSEQ multiplex PCR; TCRdb's table is partial and in-frame only. Clone size and V and J calls were adopted from that table, with D and trimming inferred from the DNA. This sample yields 250,000 to 350,000 clones, of which around 89% are seen a single time; approximately 0.84% belongs to the top ten. Trimming took 3 bases from V and 0 from J, leaving 11 bases between them. Germline CDR1 is MGHRA and CDR2 is YSYEKL. This CDR3 spans 15 amino acids.

The chain is built from TRBV4-1 and TRBJ1-1; D ambiguous. The source of this sequence is a man aged 25-45 years with acute or convalescent COVID-19. The sequenced sample consisted of peripheral blood. DNA for the CDR3: TGCGCCAGCAGCCAGTCTGGCAGTCTGAACACTGAAGCTTTCTTT. Protein sequence: CASSQSGSLNTEAFF.